This T cell receptor beta chain comes out of a study of T cells in Graves' hyperthyroidism and ophthalmopathy. Those with hyperthyroidism were 18 to 65 years old, newly diagnosed, and ill for under 2 months. Thyroid ultrasound, orbital computed tomography, clinical symptoms, and serum thyroxine and TRAb underpinned diagnoses. RNA transcripts provided the source from which TCR beta CDR3 regions were amplified. HTBI primers were used for first-round RT-PCR of the TCR CDR3. MiXCR, applied by TCRdb to the multiplex PCR reads, yields one record per CDR3 protein. The sample carries about 210,000 distinct CDR3 sequences, approximately 17% recorded once. The CDR3 sequence is 13 residues long. The V and J ends lost 1 base and 7 bases respectively, with 11 bases between them. Germline CDR1 reads SGHVS; CDR2 reads FNYEAQ. The sample holds many counts of this clonotype. Antigen: not known. Findings and caveats of the study: In blood, most of the thyroid clonotypes expanded above 0.001 were also present.

The chain joins TRBV7-6 to TRBJ2-7; D call uncertain. Input material: blood. The TCR originated in a man aged 50 or older with Graves' hyperthyroidism. In nucleotides, the CDR3 is TGTGCCAGCAGCTTAGATCACACCCTGGAGCAGTACTTC. It encodes CASSLDHTLEQYF.